This T cell receptor (beta chain) was recovered during a study of cytomegalovirus exposure and HLA in healthy donors. As for the study in general: Earlier, 150 million to 200 million T cells were analyzed, and 95 million to 140 million unique TCR beta sequences were found among them.

The PCR was carried out with 60 Vbeta primers and 13 Jbeta primers. Authors' methods: Approximately 11 million shared chains were among some 75 million unique TCR beta chains counted in a later analysis. Using immunoSEQ multiplex PCR, the repertoire was profiled, and TCRdb retains in-frame clones only, with some absent. V and J calls and clone size are as listed in that table; D and trimming were resolved from the DNA. The table lists approximately 150,000 clones, roughly 79% of them singletons. The clonotype comes from a middle-aged man in good health and CMV-seropositive. Source material: PBMCs.

This CDR3 reads CASSLPDRVGYYGYTF. CDR3 nucleotide sequence: TGTGCCAGCAGTCTACCAGACAGGGTAGGGTACTATGGCTACACCTTC. This chain connects TRBV28 to TRBJ1-2, with 7 bases that match TRBD1. The germline V gene has CDR1 MDHEN and CDR2 SYDVKM. V gave up 5 bases and J gave up 3 bases; unmatched junction bases: 12. The CDR3 is made up of 16 amino acids.